The rows below give T cell receptor beta chains drawn from one sample of a study of CD8 T cells in Susac syndrome. MiXCR, run by TCRdb on the immunoSEQ multiplex PCR reads, gives a single entry per CDR3 protein. This sample has about 150,000 distinct CDR3 sequences, with about 95% found just once. The sequenced material came from CD8+ T cells from PBMCs. These receptors were obtained from a human donor with multiple sclerosis. The CDR3 runs from the conserved cysteine through the conserved F or W. A D gene is named only where the DNA matches it firmly. Expanded clones get a size class; other rows say once, few or many, or leave the size out.

TGTGCCATCAGTGAGAAAGGGACCGAGCAGTTCTTC CAISEKGTEQFF TRBV10-3 . TRBJ2-1 .
TGTGCCAGCAGCTCGGAAATGAGCTCCTACAATGAGCAGTTCTTC CASSSEMSSYNEQFF TRBV11-2 . TRBJ2-1 .
TGTGCCAGCAGCCAAGAGAAAGGGGGGGCTGGGGCCAACGTCCTGACTTTC CASSQEKGGAGANVLTF TRBV14 . TRBJ2-6 .
TGTGCCAGTACCTTAGACCAGAAGGAGAACTATGGCTACACCTTC CASTLDQKENYGYTF TRBV19 . TRBJ1-2 .
TGTGCCTGGAGTGACTTACAGGGAGAGCAGTACTTC CAWSDLQGEQYF TRBV30 . TRBJ2-7 .
TGTGCCAGCGGGTCCTCCGGGACGCGGATTTCACCCCTCCACTTT CASGSSGTRISPLHF TRBV5-6 . TRBJ1-6 .
TGCAGCGTTAAAGGTTCCGGGGAGCTGTTTTTT CSVKGSGELFF TRBV29-1 . TRBJ2-2 .
TGTGCCAGCAGCGTCCCTTCTAGCGGGGGGCAGGTCTTGCAGTTCTTC CASSVPSSGGQVLQFF TRBV5-4 . TRBJ2-1 TRBD2
TGTGCCAGCGGGGTGGGTCAGCCCCAGCATTTT CASGVGQPQHF TRBV12-3/TRBV12-4 . TRBJ1-5 .
TGTGCCAGCAGTGAAGGGGTCATTTATTCCTACGAGCAGTACTTC CASSEGVIYSYEQYF TRBV2 . TRBJ2-7 .
TGCAGTGCTAGAGATTTAGGACAAGGAGTCAATGAGCAGTTCTTC CSARDLGQGVNEQFF TRBV20-1 once TRBJ2-1 .
TGCAGCGTTGAGGATTGGGGAGGGGGGAACTACAATGAGCAGTTCTTC CSVEDWGGGNYNEQFF TRBV29-1 . TRBJ2-1 .
TGTGCCAGCAGTTTCGGCTTCGCAGGGGGCTTGAATACGCAGTATTTT CASSFGFAGGLNTQYF TRBV12-3/TRBV12-4 once TRBJ2-3 TRBD1
TGTGCCTGGACACTCTTGAACACTGAAGCTTTCTTT CAWTLLNTEAFF TRBV30 . TRBJ1-1 .
TGTGCCAGCAGTGTGCGACCGAACGGGGATGGCTACACCTTC CASSVRPNGDGYTF TRBV2 . TRBJ1-2 .
TGTGCCTGGAGTATGGAGTTTGAGCAGTTCTTC CAWSMEFEQFF TRBV30 . TRBJ2-1 .
TGTGCCACCAGCAGAGTTCGGGGGACGGAGACCCAGTACTTC CATSRVRGTETQYF TRBV15 . TRBJ2-5 .
TGCAGCGTTGGGGCCTTCAATGAGCAGTTCTTC CSVGAFNEQFF TRBV29-1 . TRBJ2-1 .
TGTGCCAGCAGCCGAACCGGAGGAAGCACAGATACGCAGTATTTT CASSRTGGSTDTQYF TRBV3-1 . TRBJ2-3 .
TGTGCCAGCAATGTGGTAGACCCCTTCAATGAGCAGTTCTTC CASNVVDPFNEQFF TRBV12-3/TRBV12-4 . TRBJ2-1 .
TGTGCCAGCAGTTTGTGGGGGGGAACCAATGAGCAGTTCTTC CASSLWGGTNEQFF TRBV27 . TRBJ2-1 TRBD2
TGCAGTGCTAGAGCAACGGACCTCACAGATACGCAGTATTTT CSARATDLTDTQYF TRBV20-1 . TRBJ2-3 .
TGTGCCAGCAATGATTTAAATTCACCCCTCCACTTT CASNDLNSPLHF TRBV12-3/TRBV12-4 once TRBJ1-6 .
TGTGCCAGCAGCGTAGGAGTAGGACGGATCCAAGAGACCCAGTACTTC CASSVGVGRIQETQYF TRBV9 . TRBJ2-5 .
TGTGCCAGCTGTCTGGGACAGAGCTATGGCTACACCTTC CASCLGQSYGYTF TRBV3-1 . TRBJ1-2 TRBD1
TGCAGCGTTGAAGACAGGAACACTTATGGCTACACCTTC CSVEDRNTYGYTF TRBV29-1 . TRBJ1-2 .
TGCAGCGTTGAACCCAGGGGTACTGGAAACTATGGCTACACCTTC CSVEPRGTGNYGYTF TRBV29-1 . TRBJ1-2 .
TGTGCCAGCAGCTTAGGGCAAGGAGGGGATGGCTACACCTTC CASSLGQGGDGYTF TRBV7-9 . TRBJ1-2 .
TGCAGCGTTGAATTCACGACAGGGCCTAGGGAGACCCAGTACTTC CSVEFTTGPRETQYF TRBV29-1 . TRBJ2-5 TRBD1
TGTGCCAGCAGCTTAGTAAACAGCGGAGACATTCAGTACTTC CASSLVNSGDIQYF TRBV7-9 . TRBJ2-4 .
TGTGCCTGGACCCTCGGAGGTTTCGGTCAGCCCCAGCATTTT CAWTLGGFGQPQHF TRBV30 . TRBJ1-5 .
TGTGCCAGCAGTAGGGACAGGGGGCCGGAGTTCTTC CASSRDRGPEFF TRBV25-1 . TRBJ2-1 TRBD1
TGCAGTCCAGACCAAGAGACCCAGTACTTC CSPDQETQYF TRBV20-1 . TRBJ2-5 .
TGTGCCAGCAGCCTAGACCCAATGAACACTGAAGCTTTCTTT CASSLDPMNTEAFF TRBV3-1 . TRBJ1-1 .
TGCGCCAGCGGGGTAGGGGCCTACAATGAGCAGTTCTTC CASGVGAYNEQFF TRBV5-1 . TRBJ2-1 .
TGTGCCAGCAGCTTACTTCAGGGGAGGAATGAGCAGTTCTTC CASSLLQGRNEQFF TRBV13 . TRBJ2-1 .
TGTGCACTAGGCTCCTTTGAAAAACTGTTTTTT CALGSFEKLFF TRBV30 . TRBJ1-4 .
TGTGCCAGCAGCGTAGCGGGTTCATGGAACCTCGAGGGGACCCAGTACTTC CASSVAGSWNLEGTQYF TRBV9 . TRBJ2-5 .
TGTGCCAGCAGTTTTCTTCCTAGCGGGGGTTACAATGAGCAGTTCTTC CASSFLPSGGYNEQFF TRBV12-3/TRBV12-4 . TRBJ2-1 TRBD2
TGTGCCAGTAGTATGCAGGGAAACACTGAAGCTTTCTTT CASSMQGNTEAFF TRBV19 . TRBJ1-1 .
TGTGCCAGCAGTTTGACCCCGACAGATACGCAGTATTTT CASSLTPTDTQYF TRBV27 . TRBJ2-3 .
TGTGCCAGCAGTCTACGGACTAGCGGGGGGACAGATACGCAGTATTTT CASSLRTSGGTDTQYF TRBV6-5 . TRBJ2-3 TRBD2